A single sample gave rise to the 9 T cell receptor beta chains below, sequenced in a study of blood T cell repertoires in COVID-19. Profiling relied on immunoSEQ multiplex PCR, and the TCRdb table lists in-frame clones only, not all of them. The repertoire holds about 260,000 clones, 70% to 85% seen once, with around 1.9% in the top ten. The sequenced material came from peripheral blood. The receptors come from a woman older than 75 with acute or convalescent COVID-19.

The rearrangement links TRBV6-6 to TRBJ1-4; D may be TRBD1 (6 bases). In germline, CDR1 is MNHNY, CDR2 SVGAGI (reference sequence). The CDR3 loop spans 16 amino acids. The V end was cut by 7 bases, the J end by 8 bases, with 23 bases between. In DNA, the CDR3 is TGTGCCAGCACCAATCACAGGGTTTTAGTACAGGAAAAACTGTTTTTT. It encodes CASTNHRVLVQEKLFF.

Regarding this clone: The sample contains more than one DNA sequence encoding this CDR3. The J gene is TRBJ1-2, the V gene TRBV12-3 or TRBV12-4, with D perhaps matching TRBD1 (6 bases). This CDR3 has 13 amino acids. Trimming removed 4 bases at V and 4 bases at J, with 10 bases between. The CDR3 nucleotides read TGTGCCAGCAGTTCTAGGGGGGGCTATGGCTACACCTTC. The encoded protein is CASSSRGGYGYTF.

This clone has a single count. This CDR3 is CASIGSGLGQETQYF. As DNA, the CDR3 is TGTGCCAGTATTGGGTCAGGTTTGGGCCAAGAGACCCAGTACTTC. The chain employs TRBV19 and TRBJ2-5; D gene ambiguous. The length of the CDR3 is 15 residues. The germline V gene has CDR1 LNHDA and CDR2 SQIVND (reference sequence). V was cut by 7 bases and J by 1 base, with 16 bases left in between.

This rearrangement joins TRBV2 to TRBJ2-2; 10 nucleotides match TRBD1. This CDR3 has 16 amino acids. CDR1 and CDR2 (germline): SNHLY, FYNNEI. V was pared by 6 bases and J by 0 bases, with 4 bases of the junction left unmatched. CDR3 protein: CASSTDRGANTGELFF. The CDR3 DNA reads TGTGCCAGCAGCACGGACAGGGGGGCGAACACCGGGGAGCTGTTTTTT.

The chain has TRBV4-1 and TRBJ2-1, with no clear D. This CDR3 region has 13 residues. Germline-derived CDR1 and CDR2 are MGHRA and YSYEKL. The V end was cut by 3 bases, the J end by 4 bases, with 7 bases between. Here the CDR3 DNA reads TGCGCCAGCAGCCACTTACAATACAATGAGCAGTTCTTC. As protein: CASSHLQYNEQFF.

This clone was found once. The rearrangement links TRBV12-3 or TRBV12-4 to TRBJ1-6; D is uncertain. V was pared by 4 bases and J by 9 bases, with 7 bases between. The CDR3 consists of 12 residues. CDR3 sequence (DNA): TGTGCCAGCAGTTGGGAGGTTTCACCCCTCCACTTT. Encoded protein: CASSWEVSPLHF.

The rearrangement joins TRBV28 to TRBJ2-7, with 9 bases aligning to TRBD1. Germline V gene data show CDR1 as MDHEN and CDR2 as SYDVKM. This CDR3 contains 15 residues. V was clipped by 4 bases and J by 4 bases; unmatched bases: 8. The CDR3 spells CASSSPRTGEYEQYF. CDR3 DNA sequence: TGTGCCAGCAGTTCACCCCGGACAGGGGAGTACGAGCAGTACTTC.

V is TRBV5-4 and J is TRBJ2-1; 9 bases map to TRBD2. The CDR3 contains 16 residues. V lost 0 bases, J lost 9 bases, and 10 bases stayed unmatched. Germline V gives CDR1 SGHNT, CDR2 YYREEE (reference sequence). CDR3 region: CASSLAPGLATGEQFF. CDR3 in DNA: TGTGCCAGCAGCTTGGCCCCGGGACTAGCAACCGGTGAGCAGTTCTTC.

The chain has TRBV5-1 and TRBJ2-5; TRBD1 might be the D (5 bases). V was shortened by 3 bases and J by 1 base, with 13 bases between the two germline ends. The CDR3 is made up of 15 amino acids. Germline CDR1 reads SGHRS; CDR2 reads YFSETQ. The CDR3 here is CASSSDGHLQETQYF. CDR3 nucleotides: TGCGCCAGCAGCTCCGACGGACACCTCCAAGAGACCCAGTACTTC.